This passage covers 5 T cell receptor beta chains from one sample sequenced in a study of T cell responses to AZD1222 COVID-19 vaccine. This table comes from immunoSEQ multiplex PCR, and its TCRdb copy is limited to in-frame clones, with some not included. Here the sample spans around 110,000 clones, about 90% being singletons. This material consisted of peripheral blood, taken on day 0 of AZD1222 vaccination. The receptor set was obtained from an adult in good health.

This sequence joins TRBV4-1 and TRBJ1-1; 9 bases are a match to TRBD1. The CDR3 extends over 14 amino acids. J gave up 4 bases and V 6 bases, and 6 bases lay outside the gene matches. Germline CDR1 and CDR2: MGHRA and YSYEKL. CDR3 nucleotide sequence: TGCGCCAGCAGAGTTCCGGGACAGGGCACTGAAGCTTTCTTT. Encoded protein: CASRVPGQGTEAFF.

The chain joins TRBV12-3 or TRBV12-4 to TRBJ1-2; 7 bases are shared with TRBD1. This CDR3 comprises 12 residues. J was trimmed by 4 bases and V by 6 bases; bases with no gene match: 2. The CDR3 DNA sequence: TGTGCCAGCAGGACAGGGACCTATGGCTACACCTTC. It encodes CASRTGTYGYTF.

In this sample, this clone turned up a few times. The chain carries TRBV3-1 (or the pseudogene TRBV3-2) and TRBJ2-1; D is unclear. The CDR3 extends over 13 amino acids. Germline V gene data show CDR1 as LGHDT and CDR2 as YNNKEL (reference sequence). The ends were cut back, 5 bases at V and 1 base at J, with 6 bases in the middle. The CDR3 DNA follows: TGTGCCAGCAGCTTTACATCCTACAATGAGCAGTTCTTC. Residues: CASSFTSYNEQFF.

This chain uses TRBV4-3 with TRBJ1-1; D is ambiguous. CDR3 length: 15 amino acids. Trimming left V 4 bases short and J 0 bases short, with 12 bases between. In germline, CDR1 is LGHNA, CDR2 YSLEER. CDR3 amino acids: CASSPGGVVNTEAFF. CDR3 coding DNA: TGCGCCAGCAGCCCGGGTGGCGTAGTGAACACTGAAGCTTTCTTT.

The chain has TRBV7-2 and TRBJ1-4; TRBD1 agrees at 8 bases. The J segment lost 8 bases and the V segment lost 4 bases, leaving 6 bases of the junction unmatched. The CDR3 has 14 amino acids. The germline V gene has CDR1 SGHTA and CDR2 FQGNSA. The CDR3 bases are TGTGCCAGCAGCTACAGGGGGGTCGTGGAAAAACTGTTTTTT. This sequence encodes CASSYRGVVEKLFF.